This T cell receptor (beta chain) was sequenced in a study of cytomegalovirus exposure and HLA in healthy donors. Study-level points and caveats: Analysis was carried out at a later point, and it linked a missense DCLRE1C variant to TCR beta V- and J-gene trimming. In an earlier analysis, in some 540 donors, most V segments appeared productive either ~90% or ~30% of the time.

This CDR3 comprises 13 residues. Per the germline V gene, CDR1 is SGHTA and CDR2 is FQGTGA. V was pared by 0 bases and J by 6 bases, with 5 bases between. The PCR used 60 Vbeta and 13 Jbeta primers. Under the authors' procedure: Unique TCR beta chains totaled some 80 million in a later count, with around 11 million of them shared. Using immunoSEQ multiplex PCR, the repertoire was profiled, and TCRdb retains in-frame clones only, with some absent. That table supplies the V and J calls and clone size; D and trimming were determined from the DNA. The data hold 150,000 or so clones, with 65% to 80% observed a single time. Donors showed nominal health when sampled, although they likely had unrecorded immune exposures. This clone was recorded only once. The antigen remains undetermined.

The receptor was isolated from a man in his forties in good health and CMV-seropositive. Sequences were obtained from PBMCs. This chain links TRBV7-3 with TRBJ2-2; D not certain. CDR3 sequence (DNA): TGTGCCAGCAGCTTAACGGGCGCCGGGGAGCTGTTTTTT. Its translation is CASSLTGAGELFF.